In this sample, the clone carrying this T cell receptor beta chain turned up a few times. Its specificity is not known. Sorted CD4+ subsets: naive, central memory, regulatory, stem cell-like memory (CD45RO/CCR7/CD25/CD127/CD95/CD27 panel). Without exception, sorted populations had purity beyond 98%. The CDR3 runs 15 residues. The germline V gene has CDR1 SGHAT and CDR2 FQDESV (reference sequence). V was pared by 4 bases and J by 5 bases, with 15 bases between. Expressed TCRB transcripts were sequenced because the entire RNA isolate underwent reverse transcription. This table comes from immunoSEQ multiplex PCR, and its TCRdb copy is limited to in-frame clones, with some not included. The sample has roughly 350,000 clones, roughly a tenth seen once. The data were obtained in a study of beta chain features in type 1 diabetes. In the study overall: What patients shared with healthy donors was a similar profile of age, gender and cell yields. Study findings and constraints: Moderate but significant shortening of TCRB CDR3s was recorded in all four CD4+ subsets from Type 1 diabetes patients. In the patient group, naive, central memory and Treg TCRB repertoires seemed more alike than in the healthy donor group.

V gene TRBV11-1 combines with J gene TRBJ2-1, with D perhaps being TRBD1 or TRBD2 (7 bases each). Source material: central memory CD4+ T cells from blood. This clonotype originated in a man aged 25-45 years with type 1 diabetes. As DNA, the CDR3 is TGTGCCAGCAGCTCCTCAGGGGGGGTGAACAATGAGCAGTTCTTC. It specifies CASSSSGGVNNEQFF.